A single sample gave rise to the 13 T cell receptor beta chains below, sequenced in a study of T-cell reconstitution after alpha-beta-depleted transplantation in children. Preparation of the TCRbeta library involved a method that used unique molecular identifiers. Using its own MiXCR run on the PCR reads, TCRdb lists one record per CDR3 protein. Of some 500,000 distinct CDR3 sequences listed, approximately 20% are singletons. The specimen comprised PBMCs from the stem cell graft donor, sampled from the stem cell graft. Every receptor here comes from a human donor who donated a stem cell graft to a child with acute lymphoblastic leukemia.

Here the CDR3 reads CSARASGRETQYF. CDR3 in DNA: TGCAGTGCTAGAGCTAGCGGGAGGGAGACCCAGTACTTC. The genes are TRBV20-1 and TRBJ2-5; 11 positions match TRBD2. There are 13 residues in the CDR3. V trimming: 1 base; J trimming: 5 bases; junction bases outside the gene matches: 0. CDR1 DFQATT and CDR2 SNEGSKA come from the germline V gene (reference sequence).

This clonotype was seen only a few times. J is TRBJ2-5 and V is TRBV7-9, with D possibly matching TRBD2 (6 bases). The CDR3 covers 15 residues. The ends were cut back, 2 bases at V and 4 bases at J, with 14 bases in the middle. Looked up from germline, CDR1 is SEHNR and CDR2 is FQNEAQ (reference sequence). The CDR3 region is CASSLSGTGAETQYF. CDR3 bases: TGTGCCAGCAGCTTATCGGGGACTGGGGCAGAGACCCAGTACTTC.

This clonotype occurred a few times. This chain connects TRBV6-1 to TRBJ2-2; D is possibly TRBD2 (6 bases). Trimming shortened V by 7 bases and J by 1 base, and 16 bases separated the two germline ends. The CDR3 has 16 amino acids. In germline, CDR1 is MNHNS, CDR2 SASEGT. For the CDR3, the DNA is TGTGCCAGCACGGGACTGGGTCGGGTGAACACCGGGGAGCTGTTTTTT. It yields the protein CASTGLGRVNTGELFF.

The chain couples TRBV15 to TRBJ2-2, with a weak D call TRBD1 (6 bases). V was pared by 6 bases and J by 2 bases, with 7 bases between. The germline V gene has CDR1 LNHNV and CDR2 YYDKDF (reference sequence). This CDR3 contains 13 residues. CDR3 nucleotides: TGTGCCACCAGTGGGGGCAACACCGGGGAGCTGTTTTTT. Protein sequence: CATSGGNTGELFF.

The chain has TRBV2 and TRBJ2-7; 9 nucleotides align to TRBD1. The V gene end was trimmed by 0 bases and the J gene end by 4 bases; junction bases not matched to a gene: 4. Germline CDR1 SNHLY, CDR2 FYNNEI. The CDR3 has 15 amino acids. CDR3 amino acids: CASSEANRGLYEQYF. In DNA, the CDR3 is TGTGCCAGCAGTGAAGCTAACAGGGGGCTGTACGAGCAGTACTTC.

This chain joins TRBV3-1 and TRBJ2-4, with 8 bases matching TRBD1. J gave up 6 bases and V 2 bases, and 6 bases lay outside the gene matches. The CDR3 runs to 15 residues. Germline lookup yields CDR1 LGHDT and CDR2 YNNKEL (reference sequence). CDR3 region: CASSQTLGQGNIQYF. The CDR3 region has the DNA TGTGCCAGCAGCCAAACTCTCGGACAGGGAAACATTCAGTACTTC.

This chain links TRBV2 with TRBJ2-1; the match to TRBD2 covers 7 bases. There are 17 residues in the CDR3. Germline CDR1 reads SNHLY; CDR2 reads FYNNEI. V lost 6 bases, J lost 7 bases, and 18 bases stayed unmatched. The CDR3 sequence is CASSQEVAGAWGNEQFF. CDR3 in DNA: TGTGCCAGCAGCCAGGAGGTGGCGGGAGCTTGGGGGAATGAGCAGTTCTTC.

V and J are TRBV3-1 and TRBJ2-5; a possible D gene is TRBD2 (5 bases). This CDR3 contains 15 residues. Germline V gene sequence: CDR1 LGHDT, CDR2 YNNKEL (reference sequence). V gave up 0 bases and J gave up 5 bases, with 13 bases separating them. The CDR3: CASSQDRDSWETQYF. In DNA, the CDR3 is TGTGCCAGCAGCCAAGATCGGGATAGCTGGGAGACCCAGTACTTC.

The chain is built from TRBV14 and TRBJ2-2; D is unresolved. Germline lookup yields CDR1 SGHDN and CDR2 FVKESK. This CDR3 is 11 amino acids long. Trimming shortened V by 4 bases and J by 10 bases, and 7 bases separated the two germline ends. The CDR3 spells CASSLNSELFF. CDR3 coding DNA: TGTGCCAGCAGCCTAAATTCGGAGCTGTTTTTT.

The chain joins TRBV7-9 to TRBJ2-7; D possibly matches TRBD1 or TRBD2 (5 bases each). The germline V and J ends were trimmed by 4 bases and 3 bases, with 22 bases remaining between them. Germline lookup yields CDR1 SEHNR and CDR2 FQNEAQ (reference sequence). The CDR3 sequence is 17 residues long. The CDR3 reads CASSYGMGPDAVYEQYF. The CDR3 DNA sequence: TGTGCCAGCAGCTACGGGATGGGGCCAGACGCGGTCTACGAGCAGTACTTC. Full variable domain (remainder filled in from reference TRBV7-9 and TRBJ2-7): DTGVSQNPRHKITKRGQNVTFRCDPISEHNRLYWYRQTLGQGPEFLTYFQNEAQLEKSRLLSDRFSAERPKGSFSTLEIQRTEQGDSAMYLCASSYGMGPDAVYEQYFGPGTRLTVT.

This clonotype was seen repeatedly, ten times or more. This chain connects TRBV12-3 or TRBV12-4 to TRBJ1-4; D remains unclear. Trimming shortened V by 4 bases and J by 4 bases, and 13 bases separated the two germline ends. The CDR3 contains 15 residues. CDR3 sequence (DNA): TGTGCCAGCAGTTCTGCAAGACGAGTTAATGAAAAACTGTTTTTT. Translation gives CASSSARRVNEKLFF.

This clonotype was detected many times. This rearrangement joins TRBV15 to TRBJ2-7; possible D gene TRBD2, 5 bases. Germline V CDR1 and CDR2: LNHNV, YYDKDF (reference sequence). The CDR3 contains 12 residues. Trimming cost V 6 bases and J 1 base, with 7 bases left between them. In nucleotides, the CDR3 is TGTGCCACCAGAGGAGGATCCTACGAGCAGTACTTC. Translating it yields CATRGGSYEQYF. Together with reference TRBV15 and TRBJ2-7, the CDR3 gives the full variable domain: DAMVIQNPRYQVTQFGKPVTLSCSQTLNHNVMYWYQQKSSQAPKLLFHYYDKDFNNEADTPDNFQSRRPNTSFCFLDIRSPGLGDTAMYLCATRGGSYEQYFGPGTRLTVT.

A few counts support this clonotype. Mismatch with germline at one junction end may stem from a read error. This rearrangement joins TRBV12-3 or TRBV12-4 to TRBJ2-2; 11 nucleotides agree with TRBD1. This CDR3 has 12 amino acids. As DNA, the CDR3 is TGTGCCAGCAGTTGGGGACAGGGGGGGCTGTTTTTT. Protein product: CASSWGQGGLFF.